This TCR beta chain was identified during a study of shared clonotypes between healthy human individuals. Genomic DNA of unsorted samples came from 85 million to 95 million PBMCs. In germline, CDR1 is MNHEY, CDR2 SMNVEV (reference sequence). This CDR3 comprises 13 residues. Between the trimmed V and J ends, which lost 7 bases and 2 bases, there was a span of 12 bases. Here immunoSEQ multiplex PCR was the method, and the copy in TCRdb shows in-frame clones only, minus some. The sample lists about 490,000 clones, around 78% occurring once. The receptor was isolated from a woman in her thirties or forties in good health. Some clones in this sample may be carry-over from other donors' samples. The chain joins TRBV27 to TRBJ2-7; either TRBD1 or TRBD2 may fit D (5 bases each). The specimen was PBMCs. This CDR3 is CASNKMGAYEQYF. Written as DNA, the CDR3 is TGTGCCAGCAACAAAATGGGGGCCTACGAGCAGTACTTC.